The sample holds many counts of the clone carrying this TCR beta chain. The antigen is unknown. The sample belongs to a study of T cell repertoires in cytomegalovirus infection. Via MiXCR, TCRdb re-called the reads, giving one row per CDR3 protein. Of around 900,000 distinct CDR3 sequences in the sample, 30% to 40% are singletons; the top ten hold around 15%. The TCR sequence derives from a human donor in good health (CMV status not recorded). Some clones in this sample may be carry-over from other donors' samples. The specimen was cultured CD8+ T cells from PBMCs, collected from culture after CMV antigen stimulation.

In DNA, the CDR3 is TGTGCCAGCAGCTTAGCAGGGACTAACTATGGCTACACCTTC. It encodes CASSLAGTNYGYTF. The chain combines TRBV7-9 with TRBJ1-2; D is uncertain. The CDR3 runs to 14 residues. Germline CDR1 is SEHNR and CDR2 is FQNEAQ (reference sequence). The germline V and J ends were trimmed by 0 bases and 0 bases, with 5 bases remaining between them.